The T cell receptor (beta chain) described here comes from a study of blood T cell repertoires in COVID-19. Study context: Donors in the United States, Italy and Spain gave samples during acute or convalescent COVID-19.

The length of the CDR3 is 12 residues. The germline V and J ends were trimmed by 0 bases and 4 bases, with 3 bases remaining between them. The germline V gene encodes CDR1 SGHAT and CDR2 FQNNGV. Produced via immunoSEQ multiplex PCR; TCRdb's table is partial and in-frame only. The table records 300,000 or so clones, roughly 88% of them present only once. The rearrangement joins TRBV11-2 to TRBJ1-1; the D is unclear. The sample was peripheral blood. The sequence was collected from a woman in her 30s with COVID-19, enrolled during active disease. The CDR3 here is CASSLDGTEAFF. CDR3 DNA sequence: TGTGCCAGCAGCTTAGACGGCACTGAAGCTTTCTTT.